This record concerns one T cell receptor beta chain sequence. Its antigen is as yet unknown. Via MiXCR, TCRdb re-called the RT-PCR reads, giving one row per CDR3 protein. Of about 540,000 distinct CDR3 sequences detected, 20% to 25% appear once; the ten largest clones hold 2.5% to 3.5%. The data are from a study of response to subunit inactivated influenza vaccine. Regarding the study as a whole: It was suggested by the authors that few new T cells are recruited by each seasonal influenza vaccination.

Trimming cost V 0 bases and J 5 bases; bases outside gene matches: 4. CDR3 size: 15 residues. CDR1 WSHSY and CDR2 SAAADI come from the germline V gene. The sample was also linked to a second study, of T cells expressing NK-cell markers. Per that study: TCR beta libraries carry UMIs added by 5'RACE template switching. Source material for TCR beta repertoires consisted of sorted CD3+CD56+NKG2C+, CD3+CD56+NKG2C- and CD3+CD56-NKG2C+ T cells. In the group of eight sequenced donors, seven were HCMV-seropositive and one was seronegative. In four donors, dominant clonotypes made up about 28.3-60.1% of CD3+CD56-NKG2C+ cells.

The sequences come from CD4+ T cells sorted from PBMCs, collected less than 13 days after vaccination. The receptor was derived from a man over 45 who received an inactivated influenza vaccine. This chain uses TRBV10-2 with TRBJ2-5, with 9 bases that match TRBD2. The CDR3 is CASSESGTSRETQYF. The CDR3 region has the DNA TGCGCCAGCAGTGAGTCTGGGACTAGCAGGGAGACCCAGTACTTC.